The rows below give T cell receptor beta chains drawn from one sample of a study of naive and memory T cell subsets. TCRdb processed the 5' RACE reads anew with MiXCR; each CDR3 protein has one entry. Among around 48,000 distinct CDR3 sequences listed, approximately 4.5% were seen once. Receptors originate from a female donor in good health. Both conserved end residues are part of each CDR3. D genes are given only for firm matches. Only some rows state a clone size, as once, few, many or a class for expanded clones.

D	V	J	size	CDR3	DNA
.	TRBV28	TRBJ2-2	few	CASSFLHTGELFF	TGTGCCAGCAGTTTTCTACATACCGGGGAGCTGTTTTTT
TRBD1	TRBV28	TRBJ2-4	many	CASSLGARGRRAKNIQYF	TGTGCCAGCAGTTTGGGGGCGAGGGGGCGCCGAGCCAAAAACATTCAGTACTTC
.	TRBV20-1	TRBJ2-3	many	CSASEVASRTDTQYF	TGCAGTGCTAGTGAAGTGGCTAGTCGCACAGATACGCAGTATTTT
.	TRBV14	TRBJ1-2	many	CASSPDTLYGYTF	TGTGCCAGCAGCCCGGACACCCTCTATGGCTACACCTTC
TRBD2	TRBV2	TRBJ2-7	few	CASSGGLGGIGYEQYF	TGTGCCAGCAGCGGGGGACTAGGGGGTATAGGTTACGAGCAGTACTTC
TRBD2	TRBV29-1	TRBJ2-5	many	CSVAGLAGVDWETQYF	TGCAGCGTCGCGGGACTAGCGGGAGTTGATTGGGAGACCCAGTACTTC
.	TRBV6-1	TRBJ1-1	many	CASSISRGTEAFF	TGTGCCAGCAGCATCTCCAGGGGCACTGAAGCTTTCTTT
.	TRBV29-1	TRBJ2-1	.	CSVDRVGSYNEQFF	TGCAGCGTTGACAGGGTTGGGTCTTACAATGAGCAGTTCTTC
.	TRBV29-1	TRBJ1-1	few	CSVAPRGRCPEAFF	TGCAGCGTTGCCCCAAGGGGACGGTGCCCTGAAGCTTTCTTT
TRBD1	TRBV7-3	TRBJ1-3	few	CASSLVGGQSSGNTIYF	TGTGCCAGCAGCTTAGTTGGGGGACAGTCTTCTGGAAACACCATATATTTT
.	TRBV4-2	TRBJ1-6	many	CASSQGSYNSPLHF	TGTGCCAGCAGCCAAGGCTCCTATAATTCACCCCTCCACTTT
.	TRBV27	TRBJ1-5	many	CASSKWGTNTYSNQPQHF	TGTGCCAGCAGTAAGTGGGGGACTAACACGTATAGCAATCAGCCCCAGCATTTT
.	TRBV2	TRBJ1-1	many	CASSVQGYTEAFF	TGTGCCAGCAGTGTACAGGGATATACTGAAGCTTTCTTT
.	TRBV2	TRBJ1-1	many	CASSANTEAFF	TGTGCCAGCAGTGCAAACACTGAAGCTTTCTTT
TRBD2	TRBV5-1	TRBJ2-7	many	CASSDQTSGLEQYF	TGCGCCAGCAGCGATCAGACTAGCGGCCTCGAGCAGTACTTC
.	TRBV27	TRBJ2-6	few	CASSFLLGGRSSGANVLTF	TGTGCCAGCAGTTTCTTACTAGGTGGCCGTAGCTCTGGGGCCAACGTCCTGACTTTC